This TCR beta chain was recovered during a study of cytomegalovirus exposure and HLA in healthy donors. Broader study findings: A later analysis found that most CMV-associated TCR beta chains appeared HLA-restricted. Later analysis identified a missense DCLRE1C variant that was linked to TCR beta V- and J-gene trimming.

This CDR3 has 14 residues. PCR involved 60 Vbeta and 13 Jbeta primers. Data came from immunoSEQ multiplex PCR; TCRdb stores just in-frame clones and leaves some out. The sample consists of under 250,000 clones, approximately 82% of them appearing once. This clone was recorded a few times. Its antigen is still unknown. The chain is built from TRBV21-1 and TRBJ2-7; TRBD1, as called in the table, went unchecked against the DNA. TRBV21-1 is a documented pseudogene. Sequencing was done on a sample of PBMCs. The sequence was collected from a woman between 45 and 60 years old in good health and CMV-seropositive. CDR3 in amino acids: CATEFRWAFCEQYF. The CDR3, as DNA: TGTGCCACAGAGTTTAGGTGGGCATTTTGTGAGCAGTACTTC.